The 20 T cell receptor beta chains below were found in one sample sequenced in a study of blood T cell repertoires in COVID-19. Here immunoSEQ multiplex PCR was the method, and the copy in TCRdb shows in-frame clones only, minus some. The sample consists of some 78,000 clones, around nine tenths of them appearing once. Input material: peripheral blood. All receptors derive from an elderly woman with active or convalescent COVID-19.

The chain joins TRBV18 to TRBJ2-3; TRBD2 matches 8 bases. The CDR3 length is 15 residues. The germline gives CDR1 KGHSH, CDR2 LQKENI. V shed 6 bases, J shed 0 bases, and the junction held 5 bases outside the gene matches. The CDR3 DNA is TGTGCCAGCTCTCCGGGAGGGATAAGCACAGATACGCAGTATTTT. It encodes CASSPGGISTDTQYF.

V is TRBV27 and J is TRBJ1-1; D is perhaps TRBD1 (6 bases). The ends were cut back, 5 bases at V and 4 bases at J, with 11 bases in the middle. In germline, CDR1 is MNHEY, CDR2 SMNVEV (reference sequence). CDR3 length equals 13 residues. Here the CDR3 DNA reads TGTGCCAGCAGTGTCAGGGGTGGCACTGAAGCTTTCTTT. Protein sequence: CASSVRGGTEAFF.

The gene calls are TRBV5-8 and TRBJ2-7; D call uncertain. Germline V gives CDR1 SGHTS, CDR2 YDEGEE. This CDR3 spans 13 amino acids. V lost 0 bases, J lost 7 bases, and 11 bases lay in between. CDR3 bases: TGTGCCAGCAGCTTGGACGGCCCCGGGGAGCAGTACTTC. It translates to CASSLDGPGEQYF.

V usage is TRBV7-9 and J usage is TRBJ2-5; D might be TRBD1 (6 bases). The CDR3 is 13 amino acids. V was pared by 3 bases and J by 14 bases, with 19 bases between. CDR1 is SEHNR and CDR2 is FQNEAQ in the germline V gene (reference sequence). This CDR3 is CASSLSIRQAKYF. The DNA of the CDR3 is TGTGCCAGCAGCTTGTCAATCCGACAGGCAAAATACTTC. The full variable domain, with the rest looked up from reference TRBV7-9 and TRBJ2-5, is DTGVSQNPRHKITKRGQNVTFRCDPISEHNRLYWYRQTLGQGPEFLTYFQNEAQLEKSRLLSDRFSAERPKGSFSTLEIQRTEQGDSAMYLCASSLSIRQAKYFGPGTRLLVL.

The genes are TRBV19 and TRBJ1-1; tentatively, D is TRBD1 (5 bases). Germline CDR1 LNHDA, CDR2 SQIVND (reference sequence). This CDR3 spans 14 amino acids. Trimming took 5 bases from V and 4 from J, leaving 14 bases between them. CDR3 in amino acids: CASSLQGGSTEAFF. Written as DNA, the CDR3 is TGTGCCAGTAGTCTCCAGGGTGGCAGCACTGAAGCTTTCTTT.

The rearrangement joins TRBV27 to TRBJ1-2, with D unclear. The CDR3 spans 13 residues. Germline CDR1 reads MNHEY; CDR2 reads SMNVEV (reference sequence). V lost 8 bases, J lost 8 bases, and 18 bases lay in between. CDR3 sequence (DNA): TGTGCCAGCCGGGCAGGAGGAACCCGCGGCTACACCTTC. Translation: CASRAGGTRGYTF.

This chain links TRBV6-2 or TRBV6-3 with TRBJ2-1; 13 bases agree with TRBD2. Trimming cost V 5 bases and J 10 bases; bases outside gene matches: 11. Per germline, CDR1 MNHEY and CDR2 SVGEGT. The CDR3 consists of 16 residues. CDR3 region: CASSPGTSGGAWEQFF. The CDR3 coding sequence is TGTGCCAGCAGTCCGGGAACTAGCGGGGGGGCCTGGGAGCAGTTCTTC.

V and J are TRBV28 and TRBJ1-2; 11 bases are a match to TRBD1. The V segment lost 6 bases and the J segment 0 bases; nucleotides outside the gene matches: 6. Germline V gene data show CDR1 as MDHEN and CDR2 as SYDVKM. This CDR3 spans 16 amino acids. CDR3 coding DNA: TGTGCCAGCAGCCCCCCGGGACAGGGGGCTAACTATGGCTACACCTTC. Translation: CASSPPGQGANYGYTF.

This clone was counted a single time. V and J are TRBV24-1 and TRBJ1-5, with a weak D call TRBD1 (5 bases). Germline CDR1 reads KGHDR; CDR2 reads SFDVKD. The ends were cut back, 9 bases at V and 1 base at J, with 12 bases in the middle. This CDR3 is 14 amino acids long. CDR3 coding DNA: TGTGCCACCCTATCCCCAGGGAGCAATCAGCCCCAGCATTTT. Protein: CATLSPGSNQPQHF.

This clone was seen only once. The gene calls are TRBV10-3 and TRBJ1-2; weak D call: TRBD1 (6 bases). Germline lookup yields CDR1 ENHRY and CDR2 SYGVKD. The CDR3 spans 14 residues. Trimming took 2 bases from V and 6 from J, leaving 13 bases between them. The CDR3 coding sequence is TGTGCCATCAGTGAGGGGTCAGGGGCTCATGGCTACACCTTC. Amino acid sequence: CAISEGSGAHGYTF.

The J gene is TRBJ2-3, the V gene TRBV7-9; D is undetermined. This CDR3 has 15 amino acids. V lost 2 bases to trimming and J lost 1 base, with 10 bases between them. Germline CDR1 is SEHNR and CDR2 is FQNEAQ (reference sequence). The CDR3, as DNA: TGTGCCAGCAGCTTATATCTTCCGGGCACAGATACGCAGTATTTT. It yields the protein CASSLYLPGTDTQYF.

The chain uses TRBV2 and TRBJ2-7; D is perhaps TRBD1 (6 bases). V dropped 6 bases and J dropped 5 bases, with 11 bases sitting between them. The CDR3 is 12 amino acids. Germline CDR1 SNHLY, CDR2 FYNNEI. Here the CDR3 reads CASRRDTHEQYF. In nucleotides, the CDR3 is TGTGCCAGCAGACGGGACACCCACGAGCAGTACTTC.

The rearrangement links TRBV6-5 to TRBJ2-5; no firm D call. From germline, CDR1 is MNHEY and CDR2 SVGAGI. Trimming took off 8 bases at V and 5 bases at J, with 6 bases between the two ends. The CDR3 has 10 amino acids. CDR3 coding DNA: TGTGCCAGCGGGCGCGAGACCCAGTACTTC. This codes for CASGRETQYF.

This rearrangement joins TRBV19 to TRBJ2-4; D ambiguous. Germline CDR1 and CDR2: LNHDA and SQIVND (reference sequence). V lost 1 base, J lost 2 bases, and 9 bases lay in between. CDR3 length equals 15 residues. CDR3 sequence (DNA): TGTGCCAGTAGTATAGGGCCGTTCCCCAAAAACATTCAGTACTTC. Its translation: CASSIGPFPKNIQYF. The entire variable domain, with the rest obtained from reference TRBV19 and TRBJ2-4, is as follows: DGGITQSPKYLFRKEGQNVTLSCEQNLNHDAMYWYRQDPGQGLRLIYYSQIVNDFQKGDIAEGYSVSREKKESFPLTVTSAQKNPTAFYLCASSIGPFPKNIQYFGAGTRLSVL.

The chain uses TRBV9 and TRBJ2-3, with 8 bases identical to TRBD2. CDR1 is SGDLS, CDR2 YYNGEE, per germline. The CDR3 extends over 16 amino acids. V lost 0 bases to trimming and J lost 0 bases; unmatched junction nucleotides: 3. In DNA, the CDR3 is TGTGCCAGCAGCGTAGATGCTAGCGGGAGCACAGATACGCAGTATTTT. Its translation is CASSVDASGSTDTQYF.

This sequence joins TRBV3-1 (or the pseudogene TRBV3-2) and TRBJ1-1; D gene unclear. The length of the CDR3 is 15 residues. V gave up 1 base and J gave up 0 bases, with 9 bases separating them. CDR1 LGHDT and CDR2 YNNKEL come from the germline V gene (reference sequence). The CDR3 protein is CASSQGQAMNTEAFF. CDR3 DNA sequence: TGTGCCAGCAGCCAAGGTCAGGCTATGAACACTGAAGCTTTCTTT.

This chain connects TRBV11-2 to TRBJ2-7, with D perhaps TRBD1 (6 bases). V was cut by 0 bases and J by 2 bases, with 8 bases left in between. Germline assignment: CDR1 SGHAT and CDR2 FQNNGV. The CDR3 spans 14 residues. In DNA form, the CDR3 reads TGTGCCAGCAGCTTAGACAGGGGTCCCTACGAGCAGTACTTC. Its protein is CASSLDRGPYEQYF.

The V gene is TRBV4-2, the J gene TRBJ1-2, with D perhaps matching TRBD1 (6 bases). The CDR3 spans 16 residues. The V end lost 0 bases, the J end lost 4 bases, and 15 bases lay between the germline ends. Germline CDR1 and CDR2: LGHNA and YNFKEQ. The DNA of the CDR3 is TGTGCCAGCAGCCAAGATAGGGCAGGGGTGTTCTATGGCTACACCTTC. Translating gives CASSQDRAGVFYGYTF.

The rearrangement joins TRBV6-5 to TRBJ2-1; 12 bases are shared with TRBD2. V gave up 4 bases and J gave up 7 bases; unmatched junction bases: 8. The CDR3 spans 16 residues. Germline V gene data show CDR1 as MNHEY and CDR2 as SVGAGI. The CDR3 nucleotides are TGTGCCAGCAGTTTGGCTAGCGGGGGGGCGGGAAATGAGCAGTTCTTC. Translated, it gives CASSLASGGAGNEQFF.

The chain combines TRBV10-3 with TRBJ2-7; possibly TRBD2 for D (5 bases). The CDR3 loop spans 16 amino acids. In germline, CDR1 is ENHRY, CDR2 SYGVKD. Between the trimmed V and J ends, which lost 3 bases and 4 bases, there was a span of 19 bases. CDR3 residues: CAISDAGGIGRYEQYF. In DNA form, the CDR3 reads TGTGCCATCAGTGACGCGGGTGGGATAGGCCGATACGAGCAGTACTTC.